This T cell receptor beta chain is drawn from a study of early T cells in non-severe SARS-CoV-2 infection. Whole-study context: Sequencing of bulk RNA from unsorted whole blood was done, without chain pairing.

Germline CDR1 reads SGHVS; CDR2 reads FNYEAQ. The ends were cut back, 5 bases at V and 6 bases at J, with 12 bases in the middle. This CDR3 has 13 amino acids. Researchers tagged individual cDNA molecules with unique molecular identifiers. TCRdb recomputed calls from the 5' RACE reads with MiXCR, one row per CDR3 protein. This sample carries approximately 50,000 distinct CDR3 sequences, around 13% of them seen once, and the ten largest clones take more than 1.1%. Study-wide results and limits: CD4 and private specificities were missed by VDJdb matching, which favored anti-spike CD8 responses.

This clonotype showed up just a few times. Its antigen is still unknown. This TCR derives from an adult who was a healthcare worker with PCR-confirmed SARS-CoV-2 infection or an uninfected control (not recorded which). The sequenced sample was whole blood. The rearrangement links TRBV7-6 to TRBJ2-3; the D gene is possibly TRBD1 (5 bases). DNA of the CDR3: TGTGCCAGCAGCGCACGGACACCCGATACGCAGTATTTT. Protein product: CASSARTPDTQYF. The full variable domain, with the rest looked up from reference TRBV7-6 and TRBJ2-3, is GAGVSQSPRYKVTKRGQDVALRCDPISGHVSLYWYRQALGQGPEFLTYFNYEAQQDKSGLPNDRFSAERPEGSISTLTIQRTEQRDSAMYRCASSARTPDTQYFGPGTRLTVL.